One sample yielded the 21 T cell receptor beta chains listed below, sequenced in a study of blood T cell repertoires in COVID-19. Sequencing was performed with immunoSEQ multiplex PCR; in TCRdb, only in-frame clones are kept and a portion is missing. The sample holds under 300,000 clones; around 81% are singletons and the top ten take more than 3%. The specimen sequenced was PBMCs or T cells enriched from blood (not recorded which). These receptors were collected from a middle-aged man who had recovered from COVID-19.

A single count supports this clone. The rearrangement links TRBV28 to TRBJ1-4; D may be TRBD1 (6 bases). This CDR3 comprises 15 residues. V was pared by 3 bases and J by 4 bases, with 12 bases between. CDR1 and CDR2 (germline): MDHEN, SYDVKM. CDR3 bases: TGTGCCAGCAGTTTTTCGACAGGACTTAATGAAAAACTGTTTTTT. Protein: CASSFSTGLNEKLFF.

V gene TRBV5-1 combines with J gene TRBJ2-7, with 8 nucleotides matching TRBD2. V lost 4 bases and J lost 7; bases outside the gene matches: 13. CDR1 and CDR2 from the germline V gene are SGHRS and YFSETQ. This CDR3 comprises 15 residues. The DNA for the CDR3 is TGCGCCAGCAGCAACACAGGAAGCGGGGGCGGGGAGCAGTACTTC. Translated: CASSNTGSGGGEQYF.

The chain couples TRBV5-4 to TRBJ1-4; possible D gene TRBD1, 5 bases. This CDR3 is built from 12 residues. Germline V CDR1 and CDR2: SGHNT, YYREEE (reference sequence). V shed 4 bases and J shed 8 bases, with 9 bases lying between them. The CDR3 DNA follows: TGTGCCAGCAGCCGGGAGGGGGAAAAACTGTTTTTT. Residues: CASSREGEKLFF.

The rearrangement links TRBV6-5 to TRBJ1-3, with 7 bases matching TRBD1. V shed 10 bases, J shed 0 bases, and the junction held 9 bases outside the gene matches. The germline V gene encodes CDR1 MNHEY and CDR2 SVGAGI. The CDR3 runs 15 residues. The CDR3 loop is CATAGTALSGNTIYF. The CDR3 DNA sequence: TGTGCCACTGCCGGGACAGCGCTCTCTGGAAACACCATATATTTT.

For this clone: One end of the junction does not line up with germline, which may come from a read error. The rearrangement links TRBV4-3 to TRBJ2-7, with a weak D call TRBD1 (7 bases). From germline, CDR1 is LGHNA and CDR2 YSLEER. The CDR3 runs 15 residues. The CDR3 DNA is TGCGCCAGCAGTCAAGGAGGGGGCTTTAACAACGAGCAGTACTTC. Residues: CASSQGGGFNNEQYF.

This chain links TRBV5-1 with TRBJ1-1; D is possibly TRBD1 (5 bases). The CDR3 contains 12 residues. CDR1 SGHRS and CDR2 YFSETQ come from the germline V gene. V lost 0 bases and J 10 bases, leaving 10 bases between the germline ends. The CDR3 protein is CASSLDGARAFF. CDR3 nucleotide sequence: TGCGCCAGCAGCTTGGATGGGGCCAGAGCTTTCTTT.

This chain uses TRBV28 with TRBJ2-3; D remains ambiguous. Germline V gives CDR1 MDHEN, CDR2 SYDVKM. V was trimmed by 5 bases and J by 3 bases, leaving 6 bases between them. This CDR3 has 12 amino acids. The CDR3 loop is CASSTATDTQYF. The CDR3 bases are TGTGCCAGCAGTACAGCTACAGATACGCAGTATTTT.

V gene TRBV9 combines with J gene TRBJ1-1; 8 bases line up with TRBD1. The CDR3 runs to 15 residues. CDR1 and CDR2 from the germline V gene are SGDLS and YYNGEE. J lost 5 bases, V lost 1 base, and 7 bases had no gene match. In nucleotides, the CDR3 is TGTGCCAGCAGCGTATCTGCCAGGGGGCCAACTGAAGCTTTCTTT. Residues: CASSVSARGPTEAFF.

V usage is TRBV9 and J usage is TRBJ1-3, with D unclear. This CDR3 region has 13 residues. The V end was cut by 0 bases, the J end by 3 bases, with 4 bases between. Germline V gene data show CDR1 as SGDLS and CDR2 as YYNGEE. The CDR3 bases are TGTGCCAGCAGCGTAGGCGGTGGAAACACCATATATTTT. This gives the protein CASSVGGGNTIYF.

The rearrangement uses TRBV6-1 and TRBJ2-3; 8 bases agree with TRBD2. After removal of 1 base from V and 5 bases from J, the junction contained 5 bases not matched to a gene. There are 15 residues in the CDR3. CDR1 is MNHNS and CDR2 is SASEGT in the germline V gene. The CDR3 DNA reads TGTGCCAGCAGTGAAGGATCGGGGGGGCAAGATACGCAGTATTTT. Encoded protein: CASSEGSGGQDTQYF.

The rearrangement uses TRBV7-3 and TRBJ1-1; weak D call: TRBD1 (5 bases). Germline V gives CDR1 SGHTA, CDR2 FQGTGA. Trimming stripped 2 bases from V and 5 bases from J, with 9 bases between. This CDR3 region has 13 residues. The CDR3 reads CASSLQGGTEAFF. CDR3 in DNA: TGTGCCAGCAGCTTACAGGGAGGGACTGAAGCTTTCTTT.

The rearrangement uses TRBV18 and TRBJ2-7; D call uncertain. Germline V CDR1 and CDR2: KGHSH, LQKENI. CDR3 length: 15 residues. V was shortened by 1 base and J by 1 base, with 11 bases between the two germline ends. CDR3 coding DNA: TGTGCCAGCTCACCACAACCCACACTATCCTACGAGCAGTACTTC. Its translation: CASSPQPTLSYEQYF.

This chain connects TRBV27 to TRBJ2-5, with TRBD1 matching 8 bases. V dropped 4 bases and J dropped 0; count of bases not matched to a gene: 4. Germline V gene lookup returns CDR1 MNHEY and CDR2 SMNVEV (reference sequence). This CDR3 has 15 residues. DNA of the CDR3: TGTGCCAGCAGTTCCTCAGGGGGCCACCAAGAGACCCAGTACTTC. Translation: CASSSSGGHQETQYF.

Written as DNA, the CDR3 is TGTGCCAGCAGCCCCCGAGGATTGAACACTGAAGCTTTCTTT. Residues: CASSPRGLNTEAFF. This chain connects TRBV7-2 to TRBJ1-1; D is uncertain. The length of the CDR3 is 14 residues. V was pared by 5 bases and J by 0 bases, with 10 bases between. Germline CDR1 SGHTA, CDR2 FQGNSA.

This clone was observed a single time. This chain links TRBV6-2 or TRBV6-3 with TRBJ1-6; TRBD1 is a possible D gene (5 bases). The germline V gene encodes CDR1 MNHEY and CDR2 SVGEGT. V lost 2 bases to trimming and J lost 0 bases, with 5 bases between them. The CDR3 runs to 15 residues. DNA for the CDR3: TGTGCCAGCAGTTACGGGGCCTCCTATAATTCACCCCTCCACTTT. Translation gives CASSYGASYNSPLHF.

This clone was picked up one time. This chain links TRBV7-9 with TRBJ1-1, with D tentatively TRBD1 (5 bases). Per the germline V gene, CDR1 is SEHNR and CDR2 is FQNEAQ (reference sequence). This CDR3 has 15 residues. The V and J ends lost 2 bases and 4 bases respectively, with 14 bases between them. CDR3 nucleotide sequence: TGTGCCAGCAGCTTACATCCGACAAGGGGCACTGAAGCTTTCTTT. This sequence encodes CASSLHPTRGTEAFF.

In its sample, this clone was seen once. The CDR3 reads CASSSVLGVQYF. The CDR3 DNA sequence: TGTGCCAGCAGCTCAGTTTTAGGGGTGCAGTACTTC. The chain carries TRBV7-6 and TRBJ2-7, with a tentative D call TRBD1 (5 bases). V dropped 4 bases and J dropped 9 bases, with 13 bases sitting between them. Germline V gene sequence: CDR1 SGHVS, CDR2 FNYEAQ. This CDR3 contains 12 residues.

This chain links TRBV7-9 with TRBJ2-5, with D possibly being TRBD1 (6 bases). The CDR3 has 14 amino acids. Germline V gene data show CDR1 as SEHNR and CDR2 as FQNEAQ (reference sequence). Trimming removed 7 bases from V and 2 bases from J, with 14 bases in between. The CDR3 bases are TGTGCCAGCATCCTATTACAGGGACAAGAGACCCAGTACTTC. Its protein is CASILLQGQETQYF. The whole variable domain, filled in from reference TRBV7-9 and TRBJ2-5, reads DTGVSQNPRHKITKRGQNVTFRCDPISEHNRLYWYRQTLGQGPEFLTYFQNEAQLEKSRLLSDRFSAERPKGSFSTLEIQRTEQGDSAMYLCASILLQGQETQYFGPGTRLLVL.

The gene calls are TRBV29-1 and TRBJ2-7; 7 bases match TRBD1. The CDR3 sequence is 14 residues long. Germline V gene data show CDR1 as SQVTM and CDR2 as ANQGSEA. V lost 5 bases and J lost 6; bases outside the gene matches: 13. The CDR3 sequence is CSVSQGISSLEQYF. The DNA of the CDR3 is TGCAGCGTTTCACAGGGGATTTCGTCGCTCGAGCAGTACTTC.

This clone was detected a few times. The same CDR3 can be traced to other DNA sequences in this sample. The chain uses TRBV28 and TRBJ1-6, with D perhaps matching TRBD1 (6 bases). V lost 6 bases to trimming and J lost 7 bases, with 13 bases between them. This CDR3 has 14 residues. Germline V lookup: CDR1 MDHEN, CDR2 SYDVKM. The CDR3 reads CASSLDRSNSPLHF. The CDR3, as DNA: TGTGCCAGCAGCCTAGACAGGTCCAATTCACCCCTCCACTTT.

The chain employs TRBV10-3 and TRBJ1-2; TRBD1 aligns across 9 bases. This CDR3 has 15 residues. CDR1 and CDR2 (germline): ENHRY, SYGVKD. Unmatched junction bases numbered 17, after V lost 10 bases and J lost 8 bases. CDR3 sequence reads: CATIQPGQGVFGYTF. The DNA of the CDR3 is TGTGCCACGATACAACCGGGACAGGGTGTGTTCGGCTACACCTTC.